Below, 14 T cell receptor beta chains from the same sample are listed, as sequenced in a study of shared clonotypes between healthy human individuals. The data were produced by immunoSEQ multiplex PCR, yet TCRdb's version contains in-frame clones alone and is incomplete. The sample shows 1,400,000 or so clones, around 98.5% of them seen only once. Sequencing was carried out using naive CD4+ T cells sorted from blood. Subset denoted: CD45RA+ positively selected. These receptors were obtained from a young man in good health.

This chain links TRBV6-1 with TRBJ2-1; TRBD2 aligns across 11 bases. This CDR3 is 13 amino acids long. Germline CDR1 reads MNHNS; CDR2 reads SASEGT. V trimming: 4 bases; J trimming: 9 bases; junction bases outside the gene matches: 2. CDR3 amino acids: CASSATSGSEQFF. The CDR3 region has the DNA TGTGCCAGCAGTGCCACTAGCGGGAGTGAGCAGTTCTTC.

The rearrangement joins TRBV14 to TRBJ2-7; D call uncertain. This CDR3 has 14 amino acids. V was cut by 1 base and J by 6 bases, with 13 bases left in between. Germline V gene data show CDR1 as SGHDN and CDR2 as FVKESK. The CDR3 sequence is CASSQVGFVAEQYF. For the CDR3, the DNA is TGTGCCAGCAGCCAAGTAGGCTTTGTTGCCGAGCAGTACTTC.

The V call is TRBV15, the J call TRBJ1-1; perhaps TRBD1 as D (5 bases). Germline values: CDR1 LNHNV, CDR2 YYDKDF (reference sequence). The CDR3 runs to 13 residues. Trimming took off 0 bases at V and 7 bases at J, with 9 bases between the two ends. Here the CDR3 DNA reads TGTGCCACCAGCAGAGATCAGGGCAGTGAAGCTTTCTTT. This encodes CATSRDQGSEAFF.

The chain joins TRBV7-2 to TRBJ2-1, with 7 nucleotides matching TRBD2. The CDR3 runs 12 residues. J was trimmed by 15 bases and V by 0 bases; bases with no gene match: 5. Germline V gene data show CDR1 as SGHTA and CDR2 as FQGNSA. The CDR3 sequence is CASSLAAGVGFF. The CDR3, as DNA: TGTGCCAGCAGCTTAGCGGCGGGAGTAGGGTTCTTC.

The CDR3 bases are TGTGCCAGCAGTTTCGGGCCGAAGGCAACCATCTATGGCTACACCTTC. This gives the protein CASSFGPKATIYGYTF. The rearrangement uses TRBV28 and TRBJ1-2; D call uncertain. Germline V gives CDR1 MDHEN, CDR2 SYDVKM. The length of the CDR3 is 16 residues. V lost 3 bases and J lost 4, with 18 bases in between.

This clone was observed once. The gene calls are TRBV13 and TRBJ2-1, with 9 bases fitting TRBD2. Germline CDR1 and CDR2: PRHDT and FYEKMQ (reference sequence). With V trimmed by 7 bases and J by 2 bases, 3 bases remained unmatched. The CDR3 runs 14 residues. CDR3 nucleotides: TGTGCCAGCACTGCGGGAGGGGCCTACAATGAGCAGTTCTTC. The encoded protein is CASTAGGAYNEQFF.

This chain joins TRBV18 and TRBJ1-3, with D uncertain. V shed 3 bases and J shed 0 bases, with 9 bases lying between them. The CDR3 spans 15 residues. Germline V CDR1 and CDR2: KGHSH, LQKENI. CDR3 bases: TGTGCCAGCTCACCTCTCAGAAACTCTGGAAACACCATATATTTT. This sequence encodes CASSPLRNSGNTIYF.

This CDR3 reads CASRSWAPREQYF. Here the CDR3 DNA reads TGCGCCAGCAGATCTTGGGCACCCCGCGAGCAGTACTTC. The chain links TRBV10-2 to TRBJ2-7; D remains unclear. Germline values: CDR1 WSHSY, CDR2 SAAADI. Trimming cost V 6 bases and J 6 bases, with 15 bases left between them. This CDR3 region has 13 residues.

This chain links TRBV14 with TRBJ1-5; TRBD1 might be the D (5 bases). Germline CDR1 is SGHDN and CDR2 is FVKESK. Trimming cost V 8 bases and J 0 bases, with 11 bases left between them. The CDR3 loop spans 14 amino acids. CDR3: CASEDKDSNQPQHF. The CDR3 DNA is TGTGCCAGCGAGGACAAGGATAGCAATCAGCCCCAGCATTTT.

This chain joins TRBV10-3 and TRBJ2-7; 10 positions match TRBD1. J lost 6 bases, V lost 5 bases, and 7 bases had no gene match. This CDR3 comprises 14 residues. Looked up from germline, CDR1 is ENHRY and CDR2 is SYGVKD. As DNA, the CDR3 is TGTGCCATCAGTCGGGACAGGGGACCCTCCGAGCAGTACTTC. Translation: CAISRDRGPSEQYF.

V is TRBV2 and J is TRBJ2-3; D not resolved. From germline, CDR1 is SNHLY and CDR2 FYNNEI. The CDR3 totals 11 residues. The V gene lost 6 bases and the J gene lost 4 bases, with 5 bases spanning the gap. The CDR3 sequence: CASSYPDTQYF. The CDR3 region has the DNA TGTGCCAGCAGCTACCCAGATACGCAGTATTTT. Variable domain in full (rest from reference TRBV2 and TRBJ2-3): EPEVTQTPSHQVTQMGQEVILRCVPISNHLYFYWYRQILGQKVEFLVSFYNNEISEKSEIFDDQFSVERPDGSNFTLKIRSTKLEDSAMYFCASSYPDTQYFGPGTRLTVL.

This chain links TRBV28 with TRBJ1-3; D is unclear. CDR1 MDHEN and CDR2 SYDVKM come from the germline V gene. The V and J ends lost 8 bases and 1 base respectively, with 9 bases between them. The CDR3 covers 13 residues. The CDR3 DNA follows: TGTGCCAGCCTAGAGGTTTCTGGAAACACCATATATTTT. This gives the protein CASLEVSGNTIYF.

The rearrangement joins TRBV7-6 to TRBJ2-1; 7 bases fit TRBD2. V lost 5 bases, J lost 9 bases, and 7 bases stayed unmatched. Germline V gene lookup returns CDR1 SGHVS and CDR2 FNYEAQ. This CDR3 is 13 amino acids long. The CDR3 is CASSLGTTSEQFF. In DNA form, the CDR3 reads TGTGCCAGCAGCCTTGGGACTACCAGTGAGCAGTTCTTC.

The chain combines TRBV20-1 with TRBJ2-1, with unresolved D. Germline V gives CDR1 DFQATT, CDR2 SNEGSKA (reference sequence). Trimming shortened V by 6 bases and J by 7 bases, and 7 bases separated the two germline ends. The CDR3 runs to 10 residues. The CDR3 spells CSATANEQFF. DNA for the CDR3: TGCAGTGCAACAGCAAATGAGCAGTTCTTC.